This is a list of T cell receptor beta chains from one sample in a study of blood T cell repertoires in COVID-19. Assay: immunoSEQ multiplex PCR; the TCRdb copy retains only in-frame clones and omits some. Seen here are 60,000 to 75,000 clones, roughly 80% observed once, and the top ten hold 9.7%. Sequenced sample: peripheral blood. The receptors shown here come from a woman of 80 years or more with acute or convalescent COVID-19. CDR3s include the opening cysteine and the closing phenylalanine or tryptophan. D genes are given only for firm matches. The size field is filled for only some rows; it gives once, few, many or a size class.

d_call: TRBD1; v_call: TRBV19; clone_size: few; j_call: TRBJ1-1; cdr3_nt: TGTGCCAGTAGTGTCGCACAGGGGGGGCACACTGAAGCTTTCTTT; cdr3_aa: CASSVAQGGHTEAFF
d_call: -; v_call: TRBV3-1/TRBV3-2; clone_size: -; j_call: TRBJ1-1; cdr3_nt: TGTGCCAGCAGCCTCACACCTGACACTGAAGCTTTCTTT; cdr3_aa: CASSLTPDTEAFF
d_call: TRBD1; v_call: TRBV6-4; clone_size: -; j_call: TRBJ1-2; cdr3_nt: TGTGCCAGCAGTGTATCTCCGGGACAGGGACACTATGGCTACACCTTC; cdr3_aa: CASSVSPGQGHYGYTF
d_call: -; v_call: TRBV19; clone_size: -; j_call: TRBJ1-5; cdr3_nt: TGTGCCAGTAGTGAAAGAGGGCCCGGTCAGCCCCAGCATTTT; cdr3_aa: CASSERGPGQPQHF
d_call: -; v_call: TRBV12-3/TRBV12-4; clone_size: -; j_call: TRBJ2-7; cdr3_nt: TGTGCCAGCAGTTTTACAAACAGCTACGAGCAGTACTTC; cdr3_aa: CASSFTNSYEQYF
d_call: -; v_call: TRBV7-9; clone_size: -; j_call: TRBJ1-2; cdr3_nt: TGTGCCAGCAGCTTACTGGCAGAAGACACCTTC; cdr3_aa: CASSLLAEDTF
d_call: -; v_call: TRBV5-5; clone_size: few; j_call: TRBJ1-4; cdr3_nt: TGTGCCAGCCACACAGAGTCTAATGAAAAACTGTTTTTT; cdr3_aa: CASHTESNEKLFF
d_call: TRBD1; v_call: TRBV5-6; clone_size: once; j_call: TRBJ2-7; cdr3_nt: TGTGCCAGCAGCGTACGCCTTACAGGGGGAGGATCCTACGAGCAGTACTTC; cdr3_aa: CASSVRLTGGGSYEQYF
d_call: TRBD1; v_call: TRBV6-5; clone_size: few; j_call: TRBJ1-5; cdr3_nt: TGTGCCAGCAGGGCGGACAGGGACAGTCAGCCCCAGCATTTT; cdr3_aa: CASRADRDSQPQHF
d_call: -; v_call: TRBV2; clone_size: -; j_call: TRBJ1-1; cdr3_nt: TGTGCCAGCAGTGAAGCGAGCCGGGGAGGTTTCTTT; cdr3_aa: CASSEASRGGFF
d_call: -; v_call: TRBV5-4; clone_size: -; j_call: TRBJ2-2; cdr3_nt: TGTGCCAGCAGCTTGGGAGGGACAGGGGAGCTGTTTTTT; cdr3_aa: CASSLGGTGELFF
d_call: -; v_call: TRBV6-5; clone_size: -; j_call: TRBJ2-7; cdr3_nt: TGTGCCAGCAGTTCCCCAAAACGGGGAGAGTACGAGCAGTACTTC; cdr3_aa: CASSSPKRGEYEQYF
d_call: -; v_call: TRBV11-3; clone_size: -; j_call: TRBJ2-7; cdr3_nt: TGTGCCAGCAGCTTAGACTCGACAGGAGGCTACGAGCAGTACTTC; cdr3_aa: CASSLDSTGGYEQYF
d_call: -; v_call: TRBV19; clone_size: -; j_call: TRBJ1-2; cdr3_nt: TGTGCCAGTAGTATTAGGGGATGGGGCTATGGCTACACCTTC; cdr3_aa: CASSIRGWGYGYTF